This T cell receptor (beta chain) is drawn from a study of T cell repertoires in cytomegalovirus infection. As for the study in general: Both recently identified HLA-C-restricted and well-studied HLA-B-restricted CMV epitopes were used in the study. Shared public TCR beta signatures pointed to both CMV infection and a matching HLA type.

Trimming cost V 5 bases and J 6 bases; bases outside gene matches: 13. Germline-derived CDR1 and CDR2 are SNHLY and FYNNEI. The CDR3 spans 16 residues. MiXCR, run by TCRdb on the reads, gives a single entry per CDR3 protein. The data show roughly 570,000 distinct CDR3 sequences, 40% seen once. Regarding the study as a whole: It was HLA-C-restricted CMV-specific TCR beta clonotypes that dominated the response ex vivo. Carriage of CMV together with the relevant HLA was identifiable through cumulative public TCR beta family frequency.

The table lists this clonotype with a few counts. Its antigen is not identified. This rearrangement joins TRBV2 to TRBJ2-3; 8 bases align to TRBD1. The sample consisted of cultured PBMCs, taken from culture after CMV antigen stimulation. The receptor was isolated from a human donor in good health (CMV status not recorded). Some clones in this sample may be carry-over from other donors' samples. This chain's CDR3 is CASSLMQGAVGDTQYF. The CDR3 DNA is TGTGCCAGCAGTCTAATGCAGGGGGCAGTCGGGGATACGCAGTATTTT.